This TCR beta chain originates from a study of T cell responses to AZD1222 COVID-19 vaccine. Study results and caveats: White British ancestry dominated among donors, who included more females, and clonal diversity was possibly underestimated. Spike-specific TCR breadth and depth rose after two AZD1222 doses. Dominant at 160-218 and 743-854, vaccine-associated CD4 TCRs also spanned spike. Reportedly, nearly half the spike-specific TCRs target unmutated variant regions.

Notes on this clone: Its antigen is as yet unknown.

Germline V gene lookup returns CDR1 SGHVS and CDR2 FQNEAQ. Trimming removed 4 bases from V and 6 bases from J, with 20 bases in between. The CDR3 consists of 16 residues. Sequenced by immunoSEQ multiplex PCR; TCRdb stores in-frame clones only, minus some. The table records approximately 90,000 clones, about nine tenths of them present only once. The V and J genes are TRBV7-8 and TRBJ2-3; a weak D match, TRBD1 (6 bases). The clonotype originates from an adult in good health. Specimen: peripheral blood, collected on day 0 of AZD1222 vaccination. The CDR3 reads CASSWTGTRKVDTQYF. In nucleotides, the CDR3 is TGTGCCAGCAGCTGGACCGGGACACGGAAGGTCGATACGCAGTATTTT.